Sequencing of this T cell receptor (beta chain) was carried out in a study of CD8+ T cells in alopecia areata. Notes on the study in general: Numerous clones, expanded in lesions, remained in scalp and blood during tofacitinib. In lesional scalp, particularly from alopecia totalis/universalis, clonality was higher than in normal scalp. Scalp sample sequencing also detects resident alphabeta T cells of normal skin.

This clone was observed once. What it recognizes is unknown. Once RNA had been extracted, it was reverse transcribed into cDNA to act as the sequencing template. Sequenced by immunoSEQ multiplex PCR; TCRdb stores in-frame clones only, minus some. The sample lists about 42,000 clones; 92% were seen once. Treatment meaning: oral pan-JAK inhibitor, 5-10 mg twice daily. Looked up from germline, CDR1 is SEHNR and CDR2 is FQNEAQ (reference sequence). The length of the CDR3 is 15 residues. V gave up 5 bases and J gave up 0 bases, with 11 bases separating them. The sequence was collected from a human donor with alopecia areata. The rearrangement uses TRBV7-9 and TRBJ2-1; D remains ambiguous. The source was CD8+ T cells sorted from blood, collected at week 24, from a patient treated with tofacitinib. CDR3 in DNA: TGTGCCAGCAGCCCAGTGGTAGACTCCTACAATGAGCAGTTCTTC. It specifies CASSPVVDSYNEQFF. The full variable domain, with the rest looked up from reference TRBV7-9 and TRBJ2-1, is DTGVSQNPRHKITKRGQNVTFRCDPISEHNRLYWYRQTLGQGPEFLTYFQNEAQLEKSRLLSDRFSAERPKGSFSTLEIQRTEQGDSAMYLCASSPVVDSYNEQFFGPGTRLTVL.